This T cell receptor beta chain came from a study of graft-versus-host responses after intestinal transplantation. Looking at the study overall: After anti-thymocyte globulin induction, recipients took tacrolimus and steroids for around three years.

The V gene's germline CDR1 is MNHNY and CDR2 SVGAGI (reference sequence). CDR3 size: 14 residues. J lost 6 bases, V lost 7 bases, and 7 bases had no gene match. Comments on this clone: Its specificity is unknown.

Study-wide results and caveats: Early post-transplant declines in HvG were associated with peak levels of circulating GvH clones.

TCRdb's copy holds only in-frame clones and misses some; the assay was immunoSEQ multiplex PCR. The sample carries about 90,000 clones, approximately 90% recorded once. The rearrangement links TRBV6-6 to TRBJ2-2; TRBD2 agrees at 8 bases. The sequence was collected from a human donor who was the organ donor for an intestinal transplant. The sample in question was unstimulated CD4+ T cells sorted from spleen or lymph node cells, obtained before transplant. The CDR3 DNA reads TGTGCCAGCAATCCGACTAGCGCAGCCGGGGAGCTGTTTTTT. Residues: CASNPTSAAGELFF.